A single sample gave rise to the 25 T cell receptor beta chains below, sequenced in a study of blood T cell repertoires in COVID-19 (dated by TCRdb to the early 2020s). The library was generated by the immunoSEQ multiplex PCR assay. Not all clones reach the TCRdb copy of this immuneACCESS table, which keeps in-frame sequences only. Checked studies attribute under half of the gap to unresolved V genes and leave the rest unexplained. The sample contains 200,000 to 300,000 clones, about 84% of them found a single time. Roughly 12% of the sample comes from the top ten. Sequenced: peripheral blood. All receptors come from an elderly man with acute or convalescent COVID-19.

This chain connects TRBV4-2 to TRBJ1-5; TRBD1 might be the D (6 bases). Germline lookup yields CDR1 LGHNA and CDR2 YNFKEQ. The V end was cut by 0 bases, the J end by 1 base, with 10 bases between. The CDR3 is made up of 16 amino acids. CDR3 sequence: CASSQEARGSNQPQHF. CDR3 bases: TGTGCCAGCAGCCAAGAGGCCAGGGGCAGCAATCAGCCCCAGCATTTT.

J is TRBJ2-7 and V is TRBV5-1; D uncertain. The CDR3 is 14 amino acids. From germline, CDR1 is SGHRS and CDR2 YFSETQ. Trimming left V 7 bases short and J 0 bases short, with 14 bases between. CDR3: CASPRSPSSYEQYF. Written as DNA, the CDR3 is TGCGCCAGCCCGAGGAGTCCGAGCTCCTACGAGCAGTACTTC.

The V gene is TRBV7-9, the J gene TRBJ2-5; D gene ambiguous. Germline CDR1 and CDR2: SEHNR and FQNEAQ (reference sequence). V was clipped by 11 bases and J by 5 bases, with 9 bases between them. The CDR3 has 10 residues. The CDR3 nucleotides are TGTGCCCTAAGCGACGAGACCCAGTACTTC. The encoded protein is CALSDETQYF.

This clone has more than one count but fewer than ten. This chain uses TRBV29-1 with TRBJ1-2; D is possibly TRBD1 (5 bases). The CDR3 loop spans 12 amino acids. The ends were cut back, 2 bases at V and 4 bases at J, with 8 bases in the middle. Germline V CDR1 and CDR2: SQVTM, ANQGSEA. DNA for the CDR3: TGCAGCGTTGAATTGGGGGGCTATGGCTACACCTTC. Protein product: CSVELGGYGYTF.

The chain recombines TRBV19 with TRBJ1-3; the D is unclear. Looked up from germline, CDR1 is LNHDA and CDR2 is SQIVND (reference sequence). Trimming shortened V by 2 bases and J by 1 base, and 15 bases separated the two germline ends. CDR3 size: 17 residues. The DNA of the CDR3 is TGTGCCAGTAGTATACCCCGGGCCTTAGCGTCTGGAAACACCATATATTTT. This translates into CASSIPRALASGNTIYF. The variable domain in full, completed from reference TRBV19 and TRBJ1-3, reads DGGITQSPKYLFRKEGQNVTLSCEQNLNHDAMYWYRQDPGQGLRLIYYSQIVNDFQKGDIAEGYSVSREKKESFPLTVTSAQKNPTAFYLCASSIPRALASGNTIYFGEGSWLTVV.

The chain links TRBV29-1 to TRBJ2-1; 7 nucleotides match TRBD1. Germline CDR1 reads SQVTM; CDR2 reads ANQGSEA. After removal of 5 bases from V and 9 bases from J, the junction contained 16 bases not matched to a gene. The CDR3 sequence is 15 residues long. The DNA of the CDR3 is TGCAGCGTTCTAATCGGGACAGCCCGCGACGGTGAGCAGTTCTTC. Its translation: CSVLIGTARDGEQFF.

This rearrangement joins TRBV10-3 to TRBJ2-6; possible D gene TRBD1, 5 bases. The CDR3 is 15 residues long. The V end lost 10 bases, the J end lost 4 bases, and 17 bases lay between the germline ends. Per the germline V gene, CDR1 is ENHRY and CDR2 is SYGVKD. The CDR3 DNA follows: TGTGCCACCATTAAGGACATTTCAGGGGCCAACGTCCTGACTTTC. It translates to CATIKDISGANVLTF.

The chain combines TRBV9 with TRBJ2-5, with 9 bases aligning to TRBD1. The germline gives CDR1 SGDLS, CDR2 YYNGEE. The CDR3 is made up of 16 amino acids. Trimming removed 4 bases from V and 3 bases from J; junction bases left unmatched: 10. The CDR3 sequence is CASSPRGQGEEETQYF. Here the CDR3 DNA reads TGTGCCAGCAGCCCGAGGGGACAGGGTGAGGAAGAGACCCAGTACTTC. Filled out from reference TRBV9 and TRBJ2-5, the complete variable domain reads DSGVTQTPKHLITATGQRVTLRCSPRSGDLSVYWYQQSLDQGLQFLIQYYNGEERAKGNILERFSAQQFPDLHSELNLSSLELGDSALYFCASSPRGQGEEETQYFGPGTRLLVL.

The V and J genes are TRBV2 and TRBJ1-1; D perhaps matches TRBD1 (6 bases). Per germline, CDR1 SNHLY and CDR2 FYNNEI. Trimming left V 5 bases short and J 6 bases short, with 16 bases between. The CDR3 extends over 14 amino acids. This CDR3 reads CASSLQGATAEAFF. CDR3 sequence (DNA): TGTGCCAGCAGTTTACAGGGAGCTACGGCTGAAGCTTTCTTT.

This rearrangement joins TRBV5-1 to TRBJ2-1; 10 positions agree with TRBD1. CDR1 SGHRS and CDR2 YFSETQ come from the germline V gene. The V segment lost 3 bases and the J segment 9 bases; nucleotides outside the gene matches: 9. The CDR3 length is 15 residues. The CDR3 DNA reads TGCGCCAGCAGCTCCGGGGACAGGGGTTGGGGTGAGCAGTTCTTC. Its protein product is CASSSGDRGWGEQFF.

The chain employs TRBV2 and TRBJ2-1, with 15 bases identical to TRBD2. The germline V gene has CDR1 SNHLY and CDR2 FYNNEI. This CDR3 comprises 16 residues. V dropped 4 bases and J dropped 3; count of bases not matched to a gene: 1. The CDR3 reads CASSGTSGRVYNEQFF. The CDR3 DNA follows: TGTGCCAGCAGTGGGACTAGCGGGAGGGTCTACAATGAGCAGTTCTTC.

V is TRBV10-3 and J is TRBJ1-2, with TRBD1 as a possible D gene (6 bases). Per germline, CDR1 ENHRY and CDR2 SYGVKD. V dropped 4 bases and J dropped 3 bases, with 9 bases sitting between them. This CDR3 is built from 13 residues. The CDR3 loop is CAISGSGDYGYTF. CDR3 nucleotides: TGTGCCATCAGTGGATCAGGGGACTATGGCTACACCTTC.

The CDR3 bases are TGTGCCATCAGTGAGTCGGCGAGACAGGGAGACTTCTACACCTTC. Translated, it gives CAISESARQGDFYTF. The rearrangement links TRBV10-3 to TRBJ1-2, with TRBD1 identical over 7 bases. CDR3 length: 15 residues. Germline V gives CDR1 ENHRY, CDR2 SYGVKD. J lost 10 bases, V lost 0 bases, and 11 bases had no gene match.

This clone was found once. The rearrangement joins TRBV19 to TRBJ2-3; perhaps TRBD2 as D (6 bases). This CDR3 is built from 14 residues. Per the germline V gene, CDR1 is LNHDA and CDR2 is SQIVND (reference sequence). Trimming stripped 3 bases from V and 6 bases from J, with 13 bases between. This CDR3 is CASSISLAMDTQYF. The CDR3 DNA reads TGTGCCAGTAGTATCTCTCTAGCGATGGATACGCAGTATTTT.

This clone was recorded a few times. In DNA, the CDR3 is TGTGCCAGCTCCCTGGGACAGCGGAACACTGAAGCTTTCTTT. Protein product: CASSLGQRNTEAFF. The chain has TRBV11-1 and TRBJ1-1, with 7 bases that match TRBD1. The J segment lost 1 base and the V segment lost 8 bases, leaving 7 bases of the junction unmatched. The V gene's germline CDR1 is SGHAT and CDR2 FQDESV (reference sequence). This CDR3 has 14 residues. The full variable domain, in which reference TRBV11-1 and TRBJ1-1 provide the parts outside the CDR3, is EAEVAQSPRYKITEKSQAVAFWCDPISGHATLYWYRQILGQGPELLVQFQDESVVDDSQLPKDRFSAERLKGVDSTLKIQPAELGDSAMYLCASSLGQRNTEAFFGQGTRLTVV.

The J gene is TRBJ2-2, the V gene TRBV7-9; D gene ambiguous. CDR3 length equals 13 residues. CDR1 and CDR2 from the germline V gene are SEHNR and FQNEAQ (reference sequence). V dropped 5 bases and J dropped 6 bases, with 10 bases sitting between them. This chain's CDR3 is CASSPRRAGELFF. The CDR3 DNA reads TGTGCCAGCAGCCCCCGGAGAGCCGGGGAGCTGTTTTTT. The full variable domain, its missing parts supplied by reference TRBV7-9 and TRBJ2-2, is DTGVSQNPRHKITKRGQNVTFRCDPISEHNRLYWYRQTLGQGPEFLTYFQNEAQLEKSRLLSDRFSAERPKGSFSTLEIQRTEQGDSAMYLCASSPRRAGELFFGEGSRLTVL.

This clone was found once. The gene calls are TRBV28 and TRBJ1-1; 7 nucleotides align to TRBD1. J gave up 5 bases and V 6 bases, and 9 bases lay outside the gene matches. Germline V lookup: CDR1 MDHEN, CDR2 SYDVKM. The CDR3 covers 14 residues. The CDR3 sequence is CASSTTPGGTEAFF. Written as DNA, the CDR3 is TGTGCCAGCAGCACTACACCAGGGGGAACTGAAGCTTTCTTT. The whole variable domain, remainder taken from reference TRBV28 and TRBJ1-1, is DVKVTQSSRYLVKRTGEKVFLECVQDMDHENMFWYRQDPGLGLRLIYFSYDVKMKEKGDIPEGYSVSREKKERFSLILESASTNQTSMYLCASSTTPGGTEAFFGQGTRLTVV.

The chain carries TRBV19 and TRBJ1-5; D may be TRBD1 (5 bases). V gave up 5 bases and J gave up 2 bases, with 13 bases separating them. CDR1 is LNHDA and CDR2 is SQIVND in the germline V gene (reference sequence). The CDR3 extends over 15 amino acids. CDR3 loop: CASSAGPGGNQPQHF. CDR3 nucleotides: TGTGCCAGTAGTGCGGGTCCGGGGGGCAATCAGCCCCAGCATTTT.

This chain uses TRBV6-5 with TRBJ2-2; TRBD2 aligns across 7 bases. The CDR3 extends over 14 amino acids. Germline V gives CDR1 MNHEY, CDR2 SVGAGI. V lost 9 bases to trimming and J lost 1 base; unmatched junction nucleotides: 5. The CDR3 DNA sequence: TGTGCCAGTAGGACGGGGGGGAACACCGGGGAGCTGTTTTTT. Residues: CASRTGGNTGELFF.

This clone has a single count. The V gene is TRBV4-3, the J gene TRBJ2-3; 8 bases align to TRBD2. This CDR3 region has 14 residues. Trimming removed 5 bases from V and 1 base from J; junction bases left unmatched: 2. Germline CDR1 reads LGHNA; CDR2 reads YSLEER. CDR3 nucleotides: TGCGCCAGCAGCGTCGGGGGGGGCACAGATACGCAGTATTTT. Amino acid sequence: CASSVGGGTDTQYF.

This clone was seen only once. This chain links TRBV6-2 or TRBV6-3 with TRBJ1-1; possibly TRBD1 for D (5 bases). V was shortened by 0 bases and J by 1 base, with 12 bases between the two germline ends. CDR3 length: 16 residues. Germline loops: CDR1 MNHEY, CDR2 SVGEGT. The CDR3 coding sequence is TGTGCCAGCAGTTACTCGGCAGGGATACCGAACACTGAAGCTTTCTTT. Translation gives CASSYSAGIPNTEAFF.

V usage is TRBV2 and J usage is TRBJ2-7, with TRBD1 matching 9 bases. CDR1 is SNHLY and CDR2 is FYNNEI in the germline V gene. The CDR3 runs to 14 residues. V lost 6 bases and J lost 4; bases outside the gene matches: 7. The CDR3 bases are TGTGCCAGCAGGGCCGGGACAGGGTCTTACGAGCAGTACTTC. Protein sequence: CASRAGTGSYEQYF.

The chain carries TRBV24-1 and TRBJ2-1; tentative D call: TRBD1 (6 bases). The ends were cut back, 5 bases at V and 5 bases at J, with 15 bases in the middle. Looked up from germline, CDR1 is KGHDR and CDR2 is SFDVKD. The CDR3 is 15 residues long. CDR3 coding DNA: TGTGCCACCAGTGTCCTACAGGGTGCCCACAATGAGCAGTTCTTC. Protein sequence: CATSVLQGAHNEQFF.

This clone occurred many times. The chain carries TRBV11-3 and TRBJ2-1; TRBD2 matches at 10 bases. Trimming removed 1 base from V and 12 bases from J; junction bases left unmatched: 12. The CDR3 consists of 16 residues. Germline CDR1 SGHNT, CDR2 YENEEA. CDR3: CASSLGVAGGSGGQFF. CDR3 sequence (DNA): TGTGCCAGCAGCTTAGGGGTAGCGGGAGGCTCGGGTGGGCAGTTCTTC.

The CDR3 DNA is TGTGCCACCAGCAGAGATGTCCTTCGCACCGGGGAGCTGTTTTTT. Amino acids: CATSRDVLRTGELFF. The chain is built from TRBV15 and TRBJ2-2; unclear D gene. There are 15 residues in the CDR3. Germline V gene data show CDR1 as LNHNV and CDR2 as YYDKDF (reference sequence). Trimming left V 0 bases short and J 4 bases short, with 9 bases between.